The sequence of this TCR beta chain was determined in a study of T cells in Graves' hyperthyroidism and ophthalmopathy. Turning to the study itself: Staff took peripheral blood when the initial diagnosis was made, before any treatment began.

From RNA transcripts, TCR beta CDR3 regions were amplified. The study used the HTBI primer set for a first-round RT-PCR of the TCR CDR3. A single record per CDR3 protein comes from TCRdb applying MiXCR to the multiplex PCR reads. There are fewer than 750,000 distinct CDR3 sequences in the sample; under 15% occur only once, and approximately 4.2% lies in the top ten. Germline CDR1 is SEHNR and CDR2 is FQNEAQ (reference sequence). This CDR3 is 14 amino acids long. V was cut by 1 base and J by 6 bases, with 9 bases left in between. This TCR was recovered from a woman in her forties with Graves' ophthalmopathy. The chain links TRBV7-9 to TRBJ2-2; unclear D gene. Sequencing was carried out using blood. This CDR3 reads CASSLDVRAGELFF. The CDR3 bases are TGTGCCAGCAGCTTAGACGTTAGAGCCGGGGAGCTGTTTTTT.